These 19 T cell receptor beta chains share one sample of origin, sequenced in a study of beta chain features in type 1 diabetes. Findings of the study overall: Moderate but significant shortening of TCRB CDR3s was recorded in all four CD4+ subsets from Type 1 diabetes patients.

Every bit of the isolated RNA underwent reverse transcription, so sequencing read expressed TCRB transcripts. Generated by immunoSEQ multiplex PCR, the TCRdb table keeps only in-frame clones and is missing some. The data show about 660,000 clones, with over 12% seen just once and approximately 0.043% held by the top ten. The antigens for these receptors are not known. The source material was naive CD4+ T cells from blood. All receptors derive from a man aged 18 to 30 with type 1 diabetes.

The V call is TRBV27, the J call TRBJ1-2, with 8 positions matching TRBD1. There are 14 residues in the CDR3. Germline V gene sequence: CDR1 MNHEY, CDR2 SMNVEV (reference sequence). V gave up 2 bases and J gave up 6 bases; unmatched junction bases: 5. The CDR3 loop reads CASSLEGQGDGYTF. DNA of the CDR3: TGTGCCAGCAGTTTAGAAGGACAGGGCGATGGCTACACCTTC.

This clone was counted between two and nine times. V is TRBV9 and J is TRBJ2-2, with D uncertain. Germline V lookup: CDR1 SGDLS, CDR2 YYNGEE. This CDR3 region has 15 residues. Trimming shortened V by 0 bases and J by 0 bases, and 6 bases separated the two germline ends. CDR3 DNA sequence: TGTGCCAGCAGCGTAGAGGTTTCGAACACCGGGGAGCTGTTTTTT. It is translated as CASSVEVSNTGELFF.

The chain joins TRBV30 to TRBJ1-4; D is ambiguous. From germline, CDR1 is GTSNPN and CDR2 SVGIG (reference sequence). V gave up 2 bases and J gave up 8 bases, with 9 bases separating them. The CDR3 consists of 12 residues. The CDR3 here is CAWSSVYEKLFF. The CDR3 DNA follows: TGTGCCTGGAGTTCGGTTTACGAAAAACTGTTTTTT.

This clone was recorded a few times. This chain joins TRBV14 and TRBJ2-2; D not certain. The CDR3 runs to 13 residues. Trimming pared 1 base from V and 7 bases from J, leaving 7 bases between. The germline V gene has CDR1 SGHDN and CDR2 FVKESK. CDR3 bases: TGTGCCAGCAGCCAAGCCCGCGGCGGGGAGCTGTTTTTT. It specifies CASSQARGGELFF.

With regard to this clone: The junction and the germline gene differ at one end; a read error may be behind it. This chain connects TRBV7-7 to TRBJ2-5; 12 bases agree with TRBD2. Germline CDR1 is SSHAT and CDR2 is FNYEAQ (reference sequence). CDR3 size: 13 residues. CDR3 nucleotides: TGTGCTAGCAGCGGACTAGCGGGGGAGACCCAGTACTTC. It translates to CASSGLAGETQYF.

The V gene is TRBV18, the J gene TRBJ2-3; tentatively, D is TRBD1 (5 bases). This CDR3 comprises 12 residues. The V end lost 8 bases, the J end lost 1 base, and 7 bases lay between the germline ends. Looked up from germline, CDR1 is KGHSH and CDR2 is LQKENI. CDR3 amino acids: CASAQGTDTQYF. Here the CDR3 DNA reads TGTGCCAGCGCACAGGGCACAGATACGCAGTATTTT.

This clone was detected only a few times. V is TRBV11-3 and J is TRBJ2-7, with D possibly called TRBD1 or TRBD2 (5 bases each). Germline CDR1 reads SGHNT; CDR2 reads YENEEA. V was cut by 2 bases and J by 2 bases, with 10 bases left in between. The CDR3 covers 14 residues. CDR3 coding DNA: TGTGCCAGCAGCTTATCGGGGCCCCCCTACGAGCAGTACTTC. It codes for CASSLSGPPYEQYF.

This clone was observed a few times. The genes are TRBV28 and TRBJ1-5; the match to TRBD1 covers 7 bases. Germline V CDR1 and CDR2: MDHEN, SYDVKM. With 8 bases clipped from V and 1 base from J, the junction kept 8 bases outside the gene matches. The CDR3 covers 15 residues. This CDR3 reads CASWSHRGSNQPQHF. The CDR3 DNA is TGTGCCAGCTGGTCTCACAGGGGAAGCAATCAGCCCCAGCATTTT.

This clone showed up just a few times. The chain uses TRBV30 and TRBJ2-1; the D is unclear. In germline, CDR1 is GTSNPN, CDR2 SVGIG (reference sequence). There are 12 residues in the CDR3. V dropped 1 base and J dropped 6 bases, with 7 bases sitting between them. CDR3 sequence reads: CAWSARANEQFF. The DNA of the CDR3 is TGTGCCTGGAGTGCCCGAGCCAATGAGCAGTTCTTC.

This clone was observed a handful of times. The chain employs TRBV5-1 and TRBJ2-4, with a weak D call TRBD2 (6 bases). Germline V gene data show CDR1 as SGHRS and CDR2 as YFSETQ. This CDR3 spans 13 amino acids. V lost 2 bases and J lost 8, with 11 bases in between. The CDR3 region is CASSFTGGDIQYF. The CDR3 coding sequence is TGCGCCAGCAGCTTTACGGGCGGGGACATTCAGTACTTC.

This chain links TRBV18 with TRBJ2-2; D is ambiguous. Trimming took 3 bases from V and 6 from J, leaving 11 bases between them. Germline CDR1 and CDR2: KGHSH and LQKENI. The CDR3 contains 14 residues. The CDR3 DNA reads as TGTGCCAGCTCACCCGACCTGAAATCCGGGGAGCTGTTTTTT. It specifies CASSPDLKSGELFF.

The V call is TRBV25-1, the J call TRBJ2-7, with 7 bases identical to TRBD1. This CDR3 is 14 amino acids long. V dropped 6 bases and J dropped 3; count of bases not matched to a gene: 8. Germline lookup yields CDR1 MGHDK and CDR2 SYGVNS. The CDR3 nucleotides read TGTGCCAGCAGCCGACAGGGTCTGAACTACGAGCAGTACTTC. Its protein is CASSRQGLNYEQYF.

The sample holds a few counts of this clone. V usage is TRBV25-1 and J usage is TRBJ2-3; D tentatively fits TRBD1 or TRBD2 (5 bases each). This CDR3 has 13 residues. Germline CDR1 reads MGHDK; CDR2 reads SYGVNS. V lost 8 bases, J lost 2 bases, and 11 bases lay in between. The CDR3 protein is CASAGTDTDTQYF. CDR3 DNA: TGTGCCAGCGCCGGGACGGACACAGATACGCAGTATTTT.

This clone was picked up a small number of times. Here the CDR3 DNA reads TGCGCCAGCAGCCAAGGGCCTTCAGGGCGCAATGGCTACACCTTC. Its translation: CASSQGPSGRNGYTF. The rearrangement joins TRBV4-3 to TRBJ1-2, with D possibly matching TRBD1 (5 bases). The germline gives CDR1 LGHNA, CDR2 YSLEER. The CDR3 is 15 amino acids. With 1 base removed from V and 6 bases from J, the gap between germline ends came to 15 bases.

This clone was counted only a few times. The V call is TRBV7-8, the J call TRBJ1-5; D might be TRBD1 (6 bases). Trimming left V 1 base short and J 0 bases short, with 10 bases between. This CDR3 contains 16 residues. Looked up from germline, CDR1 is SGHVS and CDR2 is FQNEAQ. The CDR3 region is CASSLVRTVSNQPQHF. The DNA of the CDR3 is TGTGCCAGCAGCTTAGTGAGGACAGTTAGCAATCAGCCCCAGCATTTT.

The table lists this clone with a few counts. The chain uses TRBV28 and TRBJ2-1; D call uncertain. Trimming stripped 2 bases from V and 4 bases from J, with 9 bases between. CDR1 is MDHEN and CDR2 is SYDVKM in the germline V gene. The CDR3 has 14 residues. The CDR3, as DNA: TGTGCCAGCAGTTTACCGGACCGTTACAATGAGCAGTTCTTC. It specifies CASSLPDRYNEQFF.

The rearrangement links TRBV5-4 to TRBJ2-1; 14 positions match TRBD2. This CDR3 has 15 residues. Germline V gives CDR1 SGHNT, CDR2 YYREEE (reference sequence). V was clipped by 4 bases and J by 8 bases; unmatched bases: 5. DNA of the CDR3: TGTGCCAGCAGCCCTGGGACTAGCGGGGGAGATGAGCAGTTCTTC. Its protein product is CASSPGTSGGDEQFF. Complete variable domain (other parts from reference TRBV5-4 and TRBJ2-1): ETGVTQSPTHLIKTRGQQVTLRCSSQSGHNTVSWYQQALGQGPQFIFQYYREEENGRGNFPPRFSGLQFPNYSSELNVNALELDDSALYLCASSPGTSGGDEQFFGPGTRLTVL.

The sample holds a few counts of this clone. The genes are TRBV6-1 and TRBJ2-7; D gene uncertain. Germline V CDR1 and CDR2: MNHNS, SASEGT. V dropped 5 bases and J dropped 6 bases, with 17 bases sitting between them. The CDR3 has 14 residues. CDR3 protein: CASSPQVPSAEQYF. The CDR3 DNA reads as TGTGCCAGCAGTCCCCAGGTCCCTAGTGCCGAGCAGTACTTC.

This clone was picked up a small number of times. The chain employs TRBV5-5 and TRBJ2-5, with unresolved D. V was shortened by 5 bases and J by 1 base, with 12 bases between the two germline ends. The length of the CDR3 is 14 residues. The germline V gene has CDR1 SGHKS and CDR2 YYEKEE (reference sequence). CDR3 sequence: CASREYGSQETQYF. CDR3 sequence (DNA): TGTGCCAGCAGGGAGTATGGCTCCCAAGAGACCCAGTACTTC.